The present T cell receptor (beta chain) was sequenced within a study of blood T cell repertoires in COVID-19. Only in-frame clones appear in the TCRdb table, and some are missing; sequencing was by immunoSEQ multiplex PCR. The sample includes about 100,000 clones, 90% of them seen just once. Trimming stripped 6 bases from V and 1 base from J, with 13 bases between. The CDR3 consists of 15 residues. Looked up from germline, CDR1 is MDHEN and CDR2 is SYDVKM. The rearrangement joins TRBV28 to TRBJ1-5; maybe TRBD1 (5 bases). The sample was peripheral blood. This receptor was identified in a man aged 55 to 70 with acute or convalescent COVID-19. CDR3 DNA: TGTGCCAGCAGGCTAGGGGAGGTAAGCAATCAGCCCCAGCATTTT. Translated, it gives CASRLGEVSNQPQHF.